A selection of T cell receptor beta chains follows, all from one sample in a study of blood T cell repertoires in COVID-19. Sequencing was performed with immunoSEQ multiplex PCR; in TCRdb, only in-frame clones are kept and a portion is missing. Altogether over 350,000 clones are present, approximately 91% being singletons, with the ten largest covering 0.8% to 0.9%. Sample: PBMCs or T cells enriched from blood (not recorded which). The receptor set was obtained from a woman aged 40 to 50 who had been exposed to COVID-19. Both conserved end residues are part of each CDR3.

V	J	CDR3
TRBV29-1	TRBJ2-3	CSVESAATQYF
TRBV11-3	TRBJ2-1	CASSSVTSGGGNEQFF
TRBV27	TRBJ2-3	CASSLLPSPGGKTDTQYF
TRBV6-5	TRBJ2-7	CASSYRGAYEQYF
TRBV5-5	TRBJ1-5	CASSLGRGQGDQPQHF
TRBV5-5	TRBJ1-5	CASSLVAGLGNQPQHF
TRBV28	TRBJ1-2	CASKTGSYGYTF
TRBV6-2/TRBV6-3	TRBJ2-7	CASTPARNRAPYEQYF
TRBV30	TRBJ1-2	CAWSVQSVYGYTF
TRBV9	TRBJ2-6	CASSVDRGLSGANVLTF
TRBV4-3	TRBJ1-1	CASSQAEGATEAFF
TRBV19	TRBJ2-3	CASSKTSGRNTDTQYF
TRBV24-1	TRBJ2-3	CATSDPRTSTDTQYF
TRBV11-3	TRBJ1-1	CASSLGSGNTEAFF
TRBV7-2	TRBJ2-7	CASSLRSSGFYEQYF
TRBV6-5	TRBJ1-3	CASSYSYSNTIYF
TRBV6-1	TRBJ1-2	CASSEYVTSNYGYTF
TRBV6-2/TRBV6-3	TRBJ2-7	CASSTTTSGTYEQYF
TRBV11-2	TRBJ1-4	CASSFRGEKLFF
TRBV2	TRBJ2-3	CASSDFGSTDTQYF
TRBV27	TRBJ2-7	CASSFVTGSQQYF
TRBV30	TRBJ1-2	CAWREQGAGGYTF
TRBV7-9	TRBJ2-1	CASSLGTGTSVFYNEQFF
TRBV19	TRBJ2-1	CASTRRLGTGSTDEQFF
TRBV19	TRBJ2-3	CASRDRGLSTDTQYF
TRBV3-1/TRBV3-2	TRBJ2-3	CASSKIQGSSTDTQYF
TRBV7-2	TRBJ1-2	CASSSDNNRGNGYTF
TRBV24-1	TRBJ2-1	CATSDTGQTYNEQFF
TRBV5-1	TRBJ2-6	CASRPDRAGANVLTF
TRBV14	TRBJ2-3	CASSQREATDTQYF
TRBV3-1/TRBV3-2	TRBJ1-1	CASSHYSKGASTEAFF
TRBV6-4	TRBJ2-1	CASRTDPGLAGGEQFF
TRBV4-1	TRBJ1-2	CASSQSGQGWGYTF
TRBV6-2/TRBV6-3	TRBJ1-6	CASSSGSPLHF
TRBV7-3	TRBJ2-1	CASSPLDRGRGNEQFF
TRBV18	TRBJ1-2	CASSRPRTVGYTF
TRBV10-1	TRBJ1-2	CASSPTVYYGYTF
TRBV30	TRBJ1-2	CAWRLTGGSGYTF
TRBV6-5	TRBJ2-7	CASSLGGVSSYEQYF